A single sample is the source of the 10 T cell receptor beta chains below, sequenced in a study of blood T cell repertoires in COVID-19. The data were produced by immunoSEQ multiplex PCR, yet TCRdb's version contains in-frame clones alone and is incomplete. The sample records 150,000 to 200,000 clones, around 79% being singletons. Material: peripheral blood. Every receptor here comes from a woman aged 40 to 50 with COVID-19, enrolled during active disease.

The chain combines TRBV6-5 with TRBJ1-2; D unresolved. The germline gives CDR1 MNHEY, CDR2 SVGAGI. Trimming pared 2 bases from V and 2 bases from J, leaving 12 bases between. CDR3 length: 15 amino acids. CDR3 in DNA: TGTGCCAGCAGTTACAACCGCCAGGCGAACTATGGCTACACCTTC. Its translation: CASSYNRQANYGYTF.

The chain combines TRBV7-8 with TRBJ2-5; 10 bases fit TRBD1. Germline assignment: CDR1 SGHVS and CDR2 FQNEAQ. This CDR3 has 14 amino acids. J gave up 2 bases and V 5 bases, and 2 bases lay outside the gene matches. The CDR3 nucleotides read TGTGCCAGCAGCCTGGACAGGGGGCAAGAGACCCAGTACTTC. Translated, it gives CASSLDRGQETQYF. The variable domain in full, with the rest retrieved from reference TRBV7-8 and TRBJ2-5, is GAGVSQSPRYKVAKRGQDVALRCDPISGHVSLFWYQQALGQGPEFLTYFQNEAQLDKSGLPSDRFFAERPEGSVSTLKIQRTQQEDSAVYLCASSLDRGQETQYFGPGTRLLVL.

V and J are TRBV27 and TRBJ2-7, with TRBD1 matching 8 bases. Germline V CDR1 and CDR2: MNHEY, SMNVEV (reference sequence). With V trimmed by 5 bases and J by 0 bases, 9 bases remained unmatched. The CDR3 is 16 residues long. CDR3 nucleotide sequence: TGTGCCAGCAGTCTCTCCCCGGACAGGGTCTCCTACGAGCAGTACTTC. It translates to CASSLSPDRVSYEQYF.

The chain joins TRBV29-1 to TRBJ1-5, with D possibly being TRBD1 (6 bases). The germline CDR1 and CDR2 sequences are SQVTM and ANQGSEA. V lost 4 bases and J lost 4, with 8 bases in between. CDR3 length: 12 residues. For the CDR3, the DNA is TGCAGCGTTGGACAGGCTAATCAGCCCCAGCATTTT. Its protein is CSVGQANQPQHF.

This rearrangement joins TRBV11-2 to TRBJ1-1; D is uncertain. V dropped 2 bases and J dropped 1 base, with 5 bases sitting between them. This CDR3 spans 13 amino acids. CDR1 and CDR2 from the germline V gene are SGHAT and FQNNGV. The chain's CDR3 is CASSLRRNTEAFF. CDR3 nucleotide sequence: TGTGCCAGCAGCTTACGGAGGAACACTGAAGCTTTCTTT.

V is TRBV27 and J is TRBJ1-1; TRBD1 agrees at 10 bases. In germline, CDR1 is MNHEY, CDR2 SMNVEV (reference sequence). V lost 6 bases to trimming and J lost 4 bases; unmatched junction nucleotides: 14. CDR3 size: 17 residues. CDR3 region: CASSRQGAAGFATEAFF. The CDR3 region has the DNA TGTGCCAGCAGCCGACAGGGGGCCGCGGGGTTTGCCACTGAAGCTTTCTTT.

The chain has TRBV6-5 and TRBJ1-4, with TRBD1 as a possible D gene (6 bases). Germline-derived CDR1 and CDR2 are MNHEY and SVGAGI. V lost 7 bases, J lost 7 bases, and 10 bases lay in between. The CDR3 contains 12 residues. CDR3 region: CASNRAFEKLFF. Here the CDR3 DNA reads TGTGCCAGCAACAGGGCATTTGAAAAACTGTTTTTT.

This clone was seen a few times. This rearrangement joins TRBV20-1 to TRBJ2-2, with 10 positions matching TRBD2. The CDR3 has 15 amino acids. The V segment lost 3 bases and the J segment 3 bases; nucleotides outside the gene matches: 4. CDR1 and CDR2 (germline): DFQATT, SNEGSKA (reference sequence). The CDR3 sequence is CSASKTSGDTGELFF. The CDR3 DNA follows: TGCAGTGCTAGTAAAACTAGCGGGGACACCGGGGAGCTGTTTTTT.

This chain links TRBV7-8 with TRBJ1-2, with TRBD1 identical over 7 bases. V was pared by 1 base and J by 4 bases, with 3 bases of the junction left unmatched. The CDR3 has 14 residues. Per germline, CDR1 SGHVS and CDR2 FQNEAQ. CDR3 loop: CASSLDKGAYGYTF. In nucleotides, the CDR3 is TGTGCCAGCAGCTTAGATAAGGGGGCCTATGGCTACACCTTC.

This chain connects TRBV7-2 to TRBJ1-3, with 8 bases fitting TRBD1. CDR3 length: 15 residues. Unmatched junction bases numbered 3, after V lost 1 base and J lost 4 bases. Germline V gene data show CDR1 as SGHTA and CDR2 as FQGNSA. The CDR3 reads CASSLGDRRGNTIYF. The CDR3 DNA follows: TGTGCCAGCAGCTTAGGGGACAGGCGAGGAAACACCATATATTTT.